This T cell receptor beta chain was profiled in a study of Graves' ophthalmopathy and Graves' hyperthyroidism. Study results and limitations: A model built from 13 signatures distinguished ophthalmopathy from stable hyperthyroidism with approximately 89% sensitivity and about 84% specificity. Ophthalmopathy progression cases were predicted by the model with 70.59% sensitivity and approximately 76% specificity.

A word on this clonotype: Its specificity is unknown. No conserved phenylalanine or tryptophan is present at the end of the CDR3, so a read error is the likely explanation.

RNA transcripts served as template for amplifying TCR beta CDR3 sequences. HTBI primers primed a first-round RT-PCR, and a second-round multiplex PCR followed. TCRdb re-analysed the multiplex PCR reads in MiXCR, keeping a single row per CDR3 protein. The data contain some 750,000 distinct CDR3 sequences, 40% of them seen just once; the ten biggest clones take up 40% to 45%. CDR1 is KGHDR, CDR2 SFDVKD, per germline. CDR3 size: 17 residues. V shed 4 bases, J shed 1 base, and the junction held 9 bases outside the gene matches. The rearrangement uses TRBV24-1 and TRBJ2-5; 9 bases align to TRBD2. This clonotype was obtained from an adult man with Graves' ophthalmopathy. The sample comprised peripheral blood. The DNA for the CDR3 is TGTGCCACCAGTGACCGGGGGCCTAGCGGGGCCCAAGAGACCCAGTACCTC. Residues: CATSDRGPSGAQETQYL.